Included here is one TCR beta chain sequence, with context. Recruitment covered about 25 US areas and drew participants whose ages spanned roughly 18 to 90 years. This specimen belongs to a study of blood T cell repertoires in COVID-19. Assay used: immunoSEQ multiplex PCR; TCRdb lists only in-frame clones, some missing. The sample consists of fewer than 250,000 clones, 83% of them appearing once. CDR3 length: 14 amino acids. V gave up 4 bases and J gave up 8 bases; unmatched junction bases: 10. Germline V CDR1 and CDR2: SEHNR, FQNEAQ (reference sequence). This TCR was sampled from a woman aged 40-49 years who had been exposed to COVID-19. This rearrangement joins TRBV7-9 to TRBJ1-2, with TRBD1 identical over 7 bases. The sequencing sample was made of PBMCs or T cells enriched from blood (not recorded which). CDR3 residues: CASSSRGGAEGYTF. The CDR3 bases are TGTGCCAGCAGCTCAAGAGGGGGCGCGGAAGGCTACACCTTC.